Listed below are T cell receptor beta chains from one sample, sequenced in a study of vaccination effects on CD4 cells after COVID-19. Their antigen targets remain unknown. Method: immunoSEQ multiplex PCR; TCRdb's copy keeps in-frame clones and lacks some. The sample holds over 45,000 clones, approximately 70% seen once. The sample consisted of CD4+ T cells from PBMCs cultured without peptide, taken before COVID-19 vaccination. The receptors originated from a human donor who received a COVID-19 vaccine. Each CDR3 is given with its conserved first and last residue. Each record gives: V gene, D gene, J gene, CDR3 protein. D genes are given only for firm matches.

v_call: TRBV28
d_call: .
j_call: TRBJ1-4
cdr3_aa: CASSDSGTLNEKLFF

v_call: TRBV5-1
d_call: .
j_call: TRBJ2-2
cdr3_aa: CASSLQMELDGGELFF

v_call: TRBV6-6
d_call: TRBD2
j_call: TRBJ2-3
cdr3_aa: CASSYPTSGRVDTQYF

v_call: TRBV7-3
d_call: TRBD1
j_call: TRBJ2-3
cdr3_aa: CASSLTYRDREGAQYF

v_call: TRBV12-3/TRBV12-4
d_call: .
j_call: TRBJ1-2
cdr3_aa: CASSTGWGYGYTF

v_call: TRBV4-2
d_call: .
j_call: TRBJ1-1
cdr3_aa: CASSQDWGRTEAFF

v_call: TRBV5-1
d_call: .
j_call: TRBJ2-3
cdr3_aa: CASSLDLATIVRDTQYF

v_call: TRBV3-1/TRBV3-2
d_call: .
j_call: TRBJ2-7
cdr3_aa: CASSQGGTTYEQYF

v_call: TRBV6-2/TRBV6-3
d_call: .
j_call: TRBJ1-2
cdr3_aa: CASSDGVSYYGYTF

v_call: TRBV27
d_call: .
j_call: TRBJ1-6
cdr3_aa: CASSPWGAGSPLHF

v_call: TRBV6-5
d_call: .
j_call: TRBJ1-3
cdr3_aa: CASRYPSGNTIYF

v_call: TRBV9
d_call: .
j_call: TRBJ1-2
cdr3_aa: CASSVDEGKGGYTF

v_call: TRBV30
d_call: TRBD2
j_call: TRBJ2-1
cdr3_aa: CAWGSGGAIYNEQFF

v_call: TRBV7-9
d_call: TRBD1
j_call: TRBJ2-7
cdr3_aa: CASSKGQGGFYEQYF

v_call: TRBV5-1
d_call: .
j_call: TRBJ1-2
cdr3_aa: CASSQQMGAEGYTF

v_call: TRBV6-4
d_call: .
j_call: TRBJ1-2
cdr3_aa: CASSENVGDYGYTF

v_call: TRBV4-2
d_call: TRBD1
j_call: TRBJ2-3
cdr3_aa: CASSQEDRALSTDTQYF

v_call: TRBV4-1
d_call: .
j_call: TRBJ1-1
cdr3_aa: CASSQGALNTEAFF

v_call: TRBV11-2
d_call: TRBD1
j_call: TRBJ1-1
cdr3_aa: CASSSPRTGLNTEAFF

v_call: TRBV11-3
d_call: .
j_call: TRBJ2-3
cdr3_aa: CASSFAGTRGAETDTQYF

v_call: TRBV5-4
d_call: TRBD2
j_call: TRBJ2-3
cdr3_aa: CASSTSGGTDTQYF

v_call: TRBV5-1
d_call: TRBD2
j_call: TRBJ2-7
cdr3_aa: CASSSGLAGDEQYF

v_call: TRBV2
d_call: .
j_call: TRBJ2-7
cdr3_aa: CASSPHPRDTRRAPYEQYF

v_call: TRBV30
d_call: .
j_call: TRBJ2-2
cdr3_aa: CAWSVLGTGELFF

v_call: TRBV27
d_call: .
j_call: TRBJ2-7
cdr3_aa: CASSLTGTVSYEQYF

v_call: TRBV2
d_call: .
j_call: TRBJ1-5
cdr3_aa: CASSLEGVNQPQHF

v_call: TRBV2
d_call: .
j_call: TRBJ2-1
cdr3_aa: CASSDFNEQFF

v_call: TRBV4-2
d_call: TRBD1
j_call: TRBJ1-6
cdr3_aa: CASSQDGQGTFSPLHF

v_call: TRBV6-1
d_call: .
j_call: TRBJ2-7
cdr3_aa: CASSERDLSYEQYF

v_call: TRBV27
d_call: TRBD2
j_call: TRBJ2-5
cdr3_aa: CASILGLAGDRPETQYF

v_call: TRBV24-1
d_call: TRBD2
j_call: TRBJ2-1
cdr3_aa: CATSGRGLADSYNEQFF

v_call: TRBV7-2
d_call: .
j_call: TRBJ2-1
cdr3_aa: CASSLGTTSYNEQFF

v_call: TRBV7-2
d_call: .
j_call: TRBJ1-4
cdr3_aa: CASSPPDNEKLFF

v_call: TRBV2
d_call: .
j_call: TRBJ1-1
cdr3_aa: CASGRLETRMTEAFF

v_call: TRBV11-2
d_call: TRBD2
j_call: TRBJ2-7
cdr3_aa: CASSPDPTQREEDEQYF

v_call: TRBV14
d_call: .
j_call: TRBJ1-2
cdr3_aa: CASSPGPNDYGYTF

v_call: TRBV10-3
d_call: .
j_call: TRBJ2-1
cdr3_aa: CAISLVGNEQFF

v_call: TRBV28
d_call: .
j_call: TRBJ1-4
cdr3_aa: CASRGGGEEKLFF